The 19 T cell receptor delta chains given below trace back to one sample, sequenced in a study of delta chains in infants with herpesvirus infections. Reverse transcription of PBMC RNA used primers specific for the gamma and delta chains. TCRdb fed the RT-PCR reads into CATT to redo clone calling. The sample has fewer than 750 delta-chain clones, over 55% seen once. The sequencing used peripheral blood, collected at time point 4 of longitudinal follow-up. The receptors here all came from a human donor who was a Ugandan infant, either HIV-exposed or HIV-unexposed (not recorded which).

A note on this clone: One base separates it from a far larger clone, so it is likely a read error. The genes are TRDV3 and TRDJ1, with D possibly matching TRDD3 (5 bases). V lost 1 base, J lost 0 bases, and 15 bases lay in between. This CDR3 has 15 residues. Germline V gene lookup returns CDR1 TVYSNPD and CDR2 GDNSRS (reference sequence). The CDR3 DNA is TGTGCCTTTATCGAAGGGGGGTTTTACACCGATAAACTCATCTTT. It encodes CAFIEGGFYTDKLIF.

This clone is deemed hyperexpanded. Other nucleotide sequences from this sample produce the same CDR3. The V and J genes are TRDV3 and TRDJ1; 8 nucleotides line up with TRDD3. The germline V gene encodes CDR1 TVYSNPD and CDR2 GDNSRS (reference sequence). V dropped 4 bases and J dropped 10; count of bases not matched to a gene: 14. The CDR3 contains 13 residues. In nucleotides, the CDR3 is TGTGCCTCCGTCGGCTTGGGGGATGTCGGACTCATCTTT. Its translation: CASVGLGDVGLIF.

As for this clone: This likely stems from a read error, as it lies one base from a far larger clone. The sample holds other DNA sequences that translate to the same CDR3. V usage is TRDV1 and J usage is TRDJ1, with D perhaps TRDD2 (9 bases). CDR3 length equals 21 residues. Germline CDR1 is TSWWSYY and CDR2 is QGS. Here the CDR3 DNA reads TGTGCTCTTGGGGAACCACGACCCTCCTTCCTACTGGGGGTTTACACCGATAAACTTATCTTT. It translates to CALGEPRPSFLLGVYTDKLIF.

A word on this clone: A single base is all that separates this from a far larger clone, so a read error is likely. DNA of the CDR3: TGTGCTCTTGGGGACCTACTTCCTACCTGGATGTGCACCGATAAACTCATCTTT. This sequence encodes CALGDLLPTWMCTDKLIF. This chain joins TRDV1 and TRDJ1, with 8 bases that match TRDD2. This CDR3 contains 18 residues. The V gene end was trimmed by 3 bases and the J gene end by 1 base; junction bases not matched to a gene: 13. Germline assignment: CDR1 TSWWSYY and CDR2 QGS.

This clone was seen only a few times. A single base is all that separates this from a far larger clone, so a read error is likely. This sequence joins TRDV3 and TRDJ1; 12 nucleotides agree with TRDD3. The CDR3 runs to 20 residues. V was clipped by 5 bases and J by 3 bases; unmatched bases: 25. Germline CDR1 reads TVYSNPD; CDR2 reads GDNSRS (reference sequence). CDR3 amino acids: CALPTGGYFPTIPYADKLIF. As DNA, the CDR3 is TGTGCCCTCCCTACTGGGGGATACTTCCCAACCATCCCGTACGCCGATAAACTCATCTTT.

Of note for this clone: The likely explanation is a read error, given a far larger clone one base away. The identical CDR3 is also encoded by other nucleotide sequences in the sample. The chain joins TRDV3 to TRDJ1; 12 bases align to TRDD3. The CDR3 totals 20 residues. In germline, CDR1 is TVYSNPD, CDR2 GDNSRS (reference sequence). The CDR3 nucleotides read TGTGCCCTCCCTACTGGGGGATACTTCCCAACCATCCCGTACACTGATAAACTCATCTTT. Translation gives CALPTGGYFPTIPYTDKLIF.

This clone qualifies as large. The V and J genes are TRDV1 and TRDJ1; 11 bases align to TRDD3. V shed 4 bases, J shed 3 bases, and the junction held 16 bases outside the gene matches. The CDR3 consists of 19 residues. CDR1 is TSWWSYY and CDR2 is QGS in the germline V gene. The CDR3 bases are TGTGCTCTTGGGGGGGCTTCTCACGCTTGGGGGATACGGCCCGATAAACTCATCTTT. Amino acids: CALGGASHAWGIRPDKLIF.

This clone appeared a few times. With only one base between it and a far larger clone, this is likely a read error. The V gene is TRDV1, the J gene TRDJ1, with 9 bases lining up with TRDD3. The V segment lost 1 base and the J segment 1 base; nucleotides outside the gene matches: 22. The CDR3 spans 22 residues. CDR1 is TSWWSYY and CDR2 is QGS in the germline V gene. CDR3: CALGEHSLPKYTTGGVTDKLIF. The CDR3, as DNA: TGTGCTCTTGGGGAACATAGTCTTCCTAAGTACACTACTGGGGGAGTCACCGATAAACTCATCTTT.

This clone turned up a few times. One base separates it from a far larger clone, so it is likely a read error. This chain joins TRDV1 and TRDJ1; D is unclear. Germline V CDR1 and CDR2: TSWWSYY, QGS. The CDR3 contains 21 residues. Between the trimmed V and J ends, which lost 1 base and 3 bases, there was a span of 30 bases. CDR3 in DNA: TGTGCTCTTGGGGAACCCGTCGATATGCCGTCCGGGCACCTCGGTGCCGATAAACTCATCTTT. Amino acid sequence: CALGEPVDMPSGHLGADKLIF.

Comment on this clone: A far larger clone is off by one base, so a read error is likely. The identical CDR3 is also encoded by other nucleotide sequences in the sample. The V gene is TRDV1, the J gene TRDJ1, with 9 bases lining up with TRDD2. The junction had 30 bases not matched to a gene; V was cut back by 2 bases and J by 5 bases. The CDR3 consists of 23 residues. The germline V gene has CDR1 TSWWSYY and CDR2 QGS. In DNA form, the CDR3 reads TGTGCTCTTGGGGAATCCCATTCCTTCCTACTAATAACCATACTGGATCCCACAGATAAACTCATCTTT. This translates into CALGESHSFLLITILDPTDKLIF.

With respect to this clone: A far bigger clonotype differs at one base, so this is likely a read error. The CDR3, as DNA: TGTGCTCTTGGGGTGCCGCACATGACGTACTGGGGGATCGACACCGATAAACTCATCTTT. Its translation is CALGVPHMTYWGIDTDKLIF. The J gene is TRDJ1, the V gene TRDV1, with 10 bases identical to TRDD3. The CDR3 covers 20 residues. Per the germline V gene, CDR1 is TSWWSYY and CDR2 is QGS. V lost 4 bases and J lost 0; bases outside the gene matches: 17.

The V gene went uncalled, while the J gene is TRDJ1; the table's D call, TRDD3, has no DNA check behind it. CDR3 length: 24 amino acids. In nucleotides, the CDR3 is TGCGCCCGGTATACTGGGGGATATAACTCTCTTCCCATCGCCCTTATTACCCACATCAATAAACTCATCTTT. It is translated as CARYTGGYNSLPIALITHINKLIF.

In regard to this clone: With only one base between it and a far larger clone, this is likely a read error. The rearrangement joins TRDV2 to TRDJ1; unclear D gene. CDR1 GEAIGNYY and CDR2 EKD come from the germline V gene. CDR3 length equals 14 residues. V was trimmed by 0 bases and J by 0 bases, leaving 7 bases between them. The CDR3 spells CACDTLEDTDKLIF. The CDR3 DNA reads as TGTGCCTGTGACACCCTGGAGGACACCGATAAACTCATCTTT.

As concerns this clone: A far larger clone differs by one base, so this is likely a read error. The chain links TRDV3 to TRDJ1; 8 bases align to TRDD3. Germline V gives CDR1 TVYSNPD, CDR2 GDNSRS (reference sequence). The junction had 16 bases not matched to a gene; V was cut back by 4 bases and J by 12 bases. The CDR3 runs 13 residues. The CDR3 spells CASVGLGDVGIIF. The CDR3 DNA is TGTGCCTCCGTCGGCTTGGGGGATGTCGGAATCATCTTT.

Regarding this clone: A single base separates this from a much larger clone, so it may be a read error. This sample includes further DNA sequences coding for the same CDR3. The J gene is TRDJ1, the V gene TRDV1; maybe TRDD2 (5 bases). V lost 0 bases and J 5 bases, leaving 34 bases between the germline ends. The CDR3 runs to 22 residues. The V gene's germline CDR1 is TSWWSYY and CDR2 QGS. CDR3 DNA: TGTGCTCTTGGGGAACTCCTTCTCCACCACCCGGCCCTCCTTCGGACGGCTGATAAACTCATCTTT. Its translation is CALGELLLHHPALLRTADKLIF.

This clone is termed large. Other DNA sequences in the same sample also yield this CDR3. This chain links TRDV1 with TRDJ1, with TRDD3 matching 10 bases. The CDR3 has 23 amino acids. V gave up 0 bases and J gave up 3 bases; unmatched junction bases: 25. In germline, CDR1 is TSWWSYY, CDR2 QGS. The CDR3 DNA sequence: TGTGCTCTTGGGGAACTAAGAACTCCTCCCATCTTCTGGGGGATAACACGGGCCGATAAACTCATCTTT. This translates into CALGELRTPPIFWGITRADKLIF.

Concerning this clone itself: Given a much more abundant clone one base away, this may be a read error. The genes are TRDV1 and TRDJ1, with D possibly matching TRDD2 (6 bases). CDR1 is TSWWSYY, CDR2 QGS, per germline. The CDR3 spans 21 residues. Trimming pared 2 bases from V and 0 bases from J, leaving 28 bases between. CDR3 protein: CALGEVILRGYLGLYTDKLIF. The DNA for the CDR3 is TGTGCTCTTGGGGAAGTGATCCTACGAGGGTACTTGGGCCTGTACACCGATAAACTCATCTTT.

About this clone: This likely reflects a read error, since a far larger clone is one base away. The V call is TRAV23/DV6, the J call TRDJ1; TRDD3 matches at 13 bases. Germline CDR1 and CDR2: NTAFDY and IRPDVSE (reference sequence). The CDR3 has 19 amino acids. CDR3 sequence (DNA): TGTGCTGGGCTCGTCTTCCCGTTCGTACTGGGGGATACGTTAATTGAACTCATCTTT. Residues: CAGLVFPFVLGDTLIELIF.

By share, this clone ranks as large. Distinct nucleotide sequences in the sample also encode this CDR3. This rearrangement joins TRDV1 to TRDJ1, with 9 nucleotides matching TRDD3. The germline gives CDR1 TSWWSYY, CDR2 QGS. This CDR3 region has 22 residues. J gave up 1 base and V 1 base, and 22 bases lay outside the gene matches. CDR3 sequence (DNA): TGTGCTCTTGGGGAACATAGTCTTCCTAAGTACACTACTGGGGGAGCCACCGATAAACTCATCTTT. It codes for CALGEHSLPKYTTGGATDKLIF.